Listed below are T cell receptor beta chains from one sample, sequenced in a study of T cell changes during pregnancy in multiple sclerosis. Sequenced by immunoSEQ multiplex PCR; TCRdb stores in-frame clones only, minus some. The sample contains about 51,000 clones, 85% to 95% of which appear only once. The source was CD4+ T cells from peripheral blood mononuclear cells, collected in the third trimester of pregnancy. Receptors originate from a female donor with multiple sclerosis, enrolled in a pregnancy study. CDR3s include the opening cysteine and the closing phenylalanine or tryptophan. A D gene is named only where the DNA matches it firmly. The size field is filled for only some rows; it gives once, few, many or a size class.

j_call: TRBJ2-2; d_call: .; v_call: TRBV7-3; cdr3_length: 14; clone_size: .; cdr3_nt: TGTGCCAGCAGCCTCGTTTCGAACACCGGGGAGCTGTTTTTT; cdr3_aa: CASSLVSNTGELFF
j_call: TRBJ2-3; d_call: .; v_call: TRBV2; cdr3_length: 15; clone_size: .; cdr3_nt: TGTGCCAGCAGGCGGACTATTACTAGCACAGATACGCAGTATTTT; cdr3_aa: CASRRTITSTDTQYF
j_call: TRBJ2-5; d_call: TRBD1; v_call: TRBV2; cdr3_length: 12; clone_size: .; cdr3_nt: TGTGCCAGCAGGGCAGGGGGAGAGACCCAGTACTTC; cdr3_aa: CASRAGGETQYF
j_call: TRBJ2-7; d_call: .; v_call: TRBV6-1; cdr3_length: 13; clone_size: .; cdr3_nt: TGTGCCAGCAGTCCCCGGACAGTTTACGAGCAGTACTTC; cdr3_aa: CASSPRTVYEQYF
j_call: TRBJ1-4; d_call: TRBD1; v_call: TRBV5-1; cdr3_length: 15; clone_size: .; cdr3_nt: TGCGCCAGCAGAACCGGGACAGGGACGGGTGAAAAACTGTTTTTT; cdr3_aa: CASRTGTGTGEKLFF
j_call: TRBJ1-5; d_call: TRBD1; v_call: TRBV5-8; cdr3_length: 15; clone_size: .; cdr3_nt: TGTGCCAGCACTACGGGACAGATTGGCAATCAGCCCCAGCATTTT; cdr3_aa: CASTTGQIGNQPQHF
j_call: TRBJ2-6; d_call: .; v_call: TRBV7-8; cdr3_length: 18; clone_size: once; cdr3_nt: TGTGCCAGCAGCTTTGGTTATCGACGGGGAGCCGGGGCCAACGTCCTGACTTTC; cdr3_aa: CASSFGYRRGAGANVLTF
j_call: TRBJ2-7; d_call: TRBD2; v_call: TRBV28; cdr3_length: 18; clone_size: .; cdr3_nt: TGTGCCAGCAGTCCTTCGGAATTAAGACTAGCGGGCTCCTACGAGCAGTACTTC; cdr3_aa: CASSPSELRLAGSYEQYF
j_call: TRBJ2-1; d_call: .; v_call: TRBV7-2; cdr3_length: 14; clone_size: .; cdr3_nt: TGTGCCAGCAGCCCACAGGGTTCCTACAATGAGCAGTTCTTC; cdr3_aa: CASSPQGSYNEQFF
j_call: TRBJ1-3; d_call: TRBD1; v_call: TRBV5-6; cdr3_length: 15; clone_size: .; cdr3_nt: TGTGCCAGCAGCCATGGCAGGGGGCCCGGAAACACCATATATTTT; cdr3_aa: CASSHGRGPGNTIYF
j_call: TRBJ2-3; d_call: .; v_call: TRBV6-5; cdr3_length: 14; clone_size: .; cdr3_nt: TGTGCCAGCAGTTACTCAGGGGGCACAGATACGCAGTATTTT; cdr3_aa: CASSYSGGTDTQYF
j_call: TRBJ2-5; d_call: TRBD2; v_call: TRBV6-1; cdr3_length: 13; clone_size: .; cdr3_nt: TGTGCCAGCAGTGAAGTTATACGGGGGGCCCAGTACTTC; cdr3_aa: CASSEVIRGAQYF
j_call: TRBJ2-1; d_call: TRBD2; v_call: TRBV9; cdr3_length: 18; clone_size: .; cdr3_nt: TGTGCCAGCAGCGTAGGGTTAGCGGGAGGGCTTAGGTACAATGAGCAGTTCTTC; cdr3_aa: CASSVGLAGGLRYNEQFF
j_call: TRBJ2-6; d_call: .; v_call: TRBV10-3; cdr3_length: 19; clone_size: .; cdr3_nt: TGTGCCATCAGTCAAGCTGGGCCGAGACAGTTCTCTGGGGCCAACGTCCTGACTTTC; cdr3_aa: CAISQAGPRQFSGANVLTF
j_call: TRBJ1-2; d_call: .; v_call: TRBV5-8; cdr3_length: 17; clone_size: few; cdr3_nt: TGTGCCAGCAGCTATCCCTCGCAGACAGGTCGAGTTCATGGCTACACCTTC; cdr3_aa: CASSYPSQTGRVHGYTF
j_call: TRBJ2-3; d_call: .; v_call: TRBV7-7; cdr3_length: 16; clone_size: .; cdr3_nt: TGTGCTAGCAGCTTAGGAGGACTTTCTAGCACAGATACGCAGTATTTT; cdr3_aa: CASSLGGLSSTDTQYF
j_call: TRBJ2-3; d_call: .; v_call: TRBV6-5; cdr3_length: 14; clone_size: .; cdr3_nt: TGTGCCAGCAGTAGCGGACCAGGCACAGATACGCAGTATTTT; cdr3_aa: CASSSGPGTDTQYF
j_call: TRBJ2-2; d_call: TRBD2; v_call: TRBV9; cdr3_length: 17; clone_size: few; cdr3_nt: TGTGCCAGCAGCGTCCGAGGGGGACTAGCGGACACCGGGGAGCTGTTTTTT; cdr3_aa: CASSVRGGLADTGELFF
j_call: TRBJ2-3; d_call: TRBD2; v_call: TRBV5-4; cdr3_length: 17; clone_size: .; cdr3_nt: TGTGCCAGCAGCTTGGGGAGGGGACTAGCGGGAACAGATACGCAGTATTTT; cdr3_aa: CASSLGRGLAGTDTQYF
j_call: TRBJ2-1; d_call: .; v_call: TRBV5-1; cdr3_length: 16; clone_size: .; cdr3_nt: TGCGCCAGCAGCTTGGACGGGATAAGGTTGTACAATGAGCAGTTCTTC; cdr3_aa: CASSLDGIRLYNEQFF
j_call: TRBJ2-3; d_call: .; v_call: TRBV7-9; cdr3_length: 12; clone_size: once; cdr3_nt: TGTGCCAGCAGCTTAGAGGTCAGGAAGCAGTATTTT; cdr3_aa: CASSLEVRKQYF
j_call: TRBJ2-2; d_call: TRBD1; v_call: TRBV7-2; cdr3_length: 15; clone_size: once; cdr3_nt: TGTGCCAGCAGCCGGGACAGGGGGGGTCCCGGGGAGCTGTTTTTT; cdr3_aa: CASSRDRGGPGELFF
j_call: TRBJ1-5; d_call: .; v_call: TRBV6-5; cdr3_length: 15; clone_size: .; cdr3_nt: TGTGCCAGCAGTGCCACCGCCAGGGTTGGTCAGCCCCAGCATTTT; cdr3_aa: CASSATARVGQPQHF
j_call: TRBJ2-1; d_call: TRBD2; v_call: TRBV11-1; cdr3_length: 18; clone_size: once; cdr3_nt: TGTGCCAGCAGCTCAGGACTAGCGGGACTAAGCTCCTACAATGAGCAGTTCTTC; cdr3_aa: CASSSGLAGLSSYNEQFF
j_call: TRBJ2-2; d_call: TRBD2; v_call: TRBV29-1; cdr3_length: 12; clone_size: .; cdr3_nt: TGCAGCGTGCTGGGGGGGGTCGGGGAGCTGTTTTTT; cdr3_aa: CSVLGGVGELFF
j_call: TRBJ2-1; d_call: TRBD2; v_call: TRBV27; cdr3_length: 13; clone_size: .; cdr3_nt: TGTGCCAGCTGGGCGGGAGCCTACAATGAGCAGTTCTTC; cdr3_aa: CASWAGAYNEQFF
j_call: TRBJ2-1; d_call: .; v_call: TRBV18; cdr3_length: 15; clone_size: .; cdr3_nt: TGTGCCAGCTCACCCCCCGGACAAGGCTACAATGAGCAGTTCTTC; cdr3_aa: CASSPPGQGYNEQFF
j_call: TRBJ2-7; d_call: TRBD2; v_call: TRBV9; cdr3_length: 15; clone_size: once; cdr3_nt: TGTGCCAGCAGCGTAGGATCTAGCGGGAGGTACGAGCAGTACTTC; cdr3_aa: CASSVGSSGRYEQYF
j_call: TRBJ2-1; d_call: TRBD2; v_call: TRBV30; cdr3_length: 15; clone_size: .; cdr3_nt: TGTGCCTGGAGTGTACCTAGCGGAAGCTACAATGAGCAGTTCTTC; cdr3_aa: CAWSVPSGSYNEQFF
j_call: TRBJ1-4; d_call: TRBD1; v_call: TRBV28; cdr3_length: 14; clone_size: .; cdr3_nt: TGTGCCAGCAGTCGCCCGGGACAGGGGGGCAAACTGTTTTTT; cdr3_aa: CASSRPGQGGKLFF
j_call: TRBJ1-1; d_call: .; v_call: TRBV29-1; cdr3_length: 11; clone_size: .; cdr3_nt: TGCAGCGTTCTAAGGAACACTGAAGCTTTCTTT; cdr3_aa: CSVLRNTEAFF
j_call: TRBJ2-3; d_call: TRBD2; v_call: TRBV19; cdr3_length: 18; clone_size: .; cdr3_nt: TGTGCCAGTAGTATGTGGGGTAGCGGGAGGGCCCGTCGGGATACGCAGTATTTT; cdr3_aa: CASSMWGSGRARRDTQYF
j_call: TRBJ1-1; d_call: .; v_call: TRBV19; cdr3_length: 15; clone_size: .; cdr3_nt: TGTGCCAGTAGTAAAGATGCGAGGAGGGGCACTGAAGCTTTCTTT; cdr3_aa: CASSKDARRGTEAFF
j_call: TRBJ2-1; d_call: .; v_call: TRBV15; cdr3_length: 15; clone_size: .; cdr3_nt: TGTGCCACCAGCAGAGCGGGAAGCTCCTACAATGAGCAGTTCTTC; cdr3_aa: CATSRAGSSYNEQFF
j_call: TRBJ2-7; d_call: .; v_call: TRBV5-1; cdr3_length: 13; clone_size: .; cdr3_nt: TGCGCCAGCAGCGCCGACAAATACTACGAGCAGTACTTC; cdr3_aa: CASSADKYYEQYF
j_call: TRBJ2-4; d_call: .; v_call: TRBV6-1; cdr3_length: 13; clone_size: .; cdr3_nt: TGTGCCAGCAGTGCCGTCCTAGCCAACGTTCAGTACTTC; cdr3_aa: CASSAVLANVQYF
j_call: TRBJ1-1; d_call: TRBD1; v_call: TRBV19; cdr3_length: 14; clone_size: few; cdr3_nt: TGTGCCAGTACTCGGGACAGGGGGCAAACTGAAGCTTTCTTT; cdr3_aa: CASTRDRGQTEAFF
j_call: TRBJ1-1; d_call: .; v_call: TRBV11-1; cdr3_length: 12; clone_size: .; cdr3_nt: TGTGCCAGCAGCCTTCGACTCACTGAAGCTTTCTTT; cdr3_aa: CASSLRLTEAFF
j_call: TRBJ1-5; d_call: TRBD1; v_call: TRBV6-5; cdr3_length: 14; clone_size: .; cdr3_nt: TGTGCCAGCAGTTACGGACAGGGCAATCAGCCCCAGCATTTT; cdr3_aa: CASSYGQGNQPQHF
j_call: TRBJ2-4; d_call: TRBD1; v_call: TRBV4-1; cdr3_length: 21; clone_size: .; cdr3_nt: TGCGCCAGCAGCCAAGGAAGTTCGGCAGGGGGCCTCCATTTGGCCAAAAACATTCAGTACTTC; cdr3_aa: CASSQGSSAGGLHLAKNIQYF
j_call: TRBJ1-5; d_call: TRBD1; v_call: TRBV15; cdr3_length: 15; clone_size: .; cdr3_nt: TGTGCCACCAGCAACCAGGGGGTGATCATTCAGCCCCAGCATTTT; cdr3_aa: CATSNQGVIIQPQHF
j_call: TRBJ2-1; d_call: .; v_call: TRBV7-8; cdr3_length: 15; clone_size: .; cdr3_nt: TGTGCCAGCAGCCCCACCGGGACTCACTACAATGAGCAGTTCTTC; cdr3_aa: CASSPTGTHYNEQFF
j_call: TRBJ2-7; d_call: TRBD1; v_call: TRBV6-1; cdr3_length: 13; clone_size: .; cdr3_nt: TGTGCCAGCAGCACAGGGGGATCCTACGAGCAGTACTTC; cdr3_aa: CASSTGGSYEQYF
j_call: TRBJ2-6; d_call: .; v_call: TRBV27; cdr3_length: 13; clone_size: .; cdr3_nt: TGTGCCAGCAGTTCTATTGGGGCCAACGTCCTGACTTTC; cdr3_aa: CASSSIGANVLTF
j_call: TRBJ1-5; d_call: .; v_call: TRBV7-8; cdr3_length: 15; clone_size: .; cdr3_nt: TGTGCCAGCTGCTTGGGCAGCCTTAGCAATCAGCCCCAGCATTTT; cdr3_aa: CASCLGSLSNQPQHF
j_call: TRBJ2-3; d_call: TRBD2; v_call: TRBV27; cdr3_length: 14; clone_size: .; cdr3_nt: TGTGCCAGCAGTCGAAGCGGGAGGACAGATACGCAGTATTTT; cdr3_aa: CASSRSGRTDTQYF